This TCR beta chain was found in a study of blood T cells in healthy people across ages. The second PCR ran about 7 to 12 cycles with a sample-barcoded 5' primer and J-beta primers. Via MiXCR, TCRdb re-called the 5' RACE reads, giving one row per CDR3 protein. Altogether roughly 800,000 distinct CDR3 sequences are present, approximately 35% being singletons, with the ten largest covering over 10%. Individuals who donated were healthy Caucasians from Russia aged about 6 to 95. Germline CDR1 SNHLY, CDR2 FYNNEI. The CDR3 contains 14 residues. V lost 6 bases to trimming and J lost 4 bases, with 15 bases between them.

Sequenced: blood. This TCR was recovered from a man in his late teens or twenties in good health. J is TRBJ1-1 and V is TRBV2; D might be TRBD1 (5 bases). As DNA, the CDR3 is TGTGCCAGCAGGGAGGGCCGGGGCGGCACTGAAGCTTTCTTT. Translation gives CASREGRGGTEAFF.